The sequence of this T cell receptor (beta chain) was determined in a study of T-cell reconstitution after alpha-beta-depleted transplantation in children. Unique molecular identifiers were incorporated into the prepared TCRbeta library. From the PCR reads, TCRdb called clonotypes with MiXCR, one entry per CDR3 protein. The profile shows about 600,000 distinct CDR3 sequences, about 23% of them singletons. This clonotype was counted ten times or more. Its antigen is unknown. Germline V lookup: CDR1 SGHTA, CDR2 FQGNSA. The V segment lost 1 base and the J segment 4 bases; nucleotides outside the gene matches: 5. CDR3 size: 15 residues. Findings and caveats of the study: By about two months after transplant, alpha-beta T cells reportedly arose from several hundred graft clones that had expanded. Surviving recipient T cells and thymic progenitors underlay high day-60 TCRbeta diversity in some patients. One year after transplant, T-cell counts and diversity came mostly from newly produced T cells.

This chain links TRBV7-2 with TRBJ2-3; TRBD1 matches at 7 bases. The receptor's source is a boy under three years old who had a stem cell transplant for acute myeloid leukemia, so the T cells may come from the graft donor. The sample in question was PBMCs, mostly from graft donor cells, obtained 360 days after TCRalphabeta/CD19-depleted stem cell transplant. CDR3 DNA sequence: TGTGCCAGCAGCTTAGACAGGGGTGTTGCAGATACGCAGTATTTT. Encoded protein: CASSLDRGVADTQYF.